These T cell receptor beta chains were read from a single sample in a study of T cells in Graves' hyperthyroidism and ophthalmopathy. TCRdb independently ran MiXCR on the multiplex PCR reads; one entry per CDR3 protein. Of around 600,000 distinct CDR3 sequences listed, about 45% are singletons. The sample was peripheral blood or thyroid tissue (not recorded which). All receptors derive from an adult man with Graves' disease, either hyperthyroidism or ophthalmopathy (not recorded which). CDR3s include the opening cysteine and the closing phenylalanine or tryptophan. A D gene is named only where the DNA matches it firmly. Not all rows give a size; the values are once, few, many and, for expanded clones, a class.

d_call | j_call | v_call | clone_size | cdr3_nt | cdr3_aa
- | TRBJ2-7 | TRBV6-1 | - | TGTGCCAGCAGTGAGATGGCGGGGGCGAGCTCCTACGAGCAGTACTTC | CASSEMAGASSYEQYF
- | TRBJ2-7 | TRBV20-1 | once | TGCAGTGCTATTTCAGGGGCTCAAACCCACGAGCAGTACTTC | CSAISGAQTHEQYF
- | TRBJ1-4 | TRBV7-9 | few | TGTGCCAGCAGCTTGCGGAACACCCCCTTCGGGGATGAAAAACTGTTTTTT | CASSLRNTPFGDEKLFF
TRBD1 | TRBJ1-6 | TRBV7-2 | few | TGTGCCAGCAGCCGGGACAGGTCAGGTTCACCCCTCCACTTT | CASSRDRSGSPLHF
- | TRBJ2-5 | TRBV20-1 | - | TGCAGTGCTAGATCAACACAAGAGACCCAGTACTTC | CSARSTQETQYF
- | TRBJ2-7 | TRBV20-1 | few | TGCAGTGCTAGAGACGCGGGACAGACATTTAGCGAGCAGTACTTC | CSARDAGQTFSEQYF
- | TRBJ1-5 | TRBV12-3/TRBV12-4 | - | TGTGCCAGCAGCTTATTCCAGGGGCAAAAGCCCCAGCATTTT | CASSLFQGQKPQHF
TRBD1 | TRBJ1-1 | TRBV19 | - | TGTGCCAGTACCCCCCTAACAGGGGGCCGGACTGAAGCTTTCTTT | CASTPLTGGRTEAFF
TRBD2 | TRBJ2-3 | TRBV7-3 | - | TGTGCCAGCAGCAAGCTAGCGGGGGGTACCACAGATACGCAGTATTTT | CASSKLAGGTTDTQYF
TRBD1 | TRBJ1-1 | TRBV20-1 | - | TGCAGTGCTAGTGGCAGGGGGCGAGCTTTCTTT | CSASGRGRAFF
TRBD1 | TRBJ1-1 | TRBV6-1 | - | TGTGCCAGCAGGGACAGGGGGCGGGAGGAAGCTTTCTTT | CASRDRGREEAFF
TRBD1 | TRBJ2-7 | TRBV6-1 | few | TGTGCCAGCAGCCCTCGACAGGGGGCCTCCTACGAGCAGTACTTC | CASSPRQGASYEQYF
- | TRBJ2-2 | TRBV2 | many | TGTGCCAGCACTTCGGACTTCACGAACACCGGGGAGCTGTTTTTT | CASTSDFTNTGELFF
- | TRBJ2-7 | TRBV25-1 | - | TGTGCCGGCAGTTACCGGGCGAACTACGAGCAGTACTTC | CAGSYRANYEQYF
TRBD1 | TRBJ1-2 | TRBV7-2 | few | TGTGCCAGCAGCCCAGTGTGGGGACAGGGGGCTGGGGACTATGGCTACACCTTC | CASSPVWGQGAGDYGYTF
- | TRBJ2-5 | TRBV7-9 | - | TGTGCCAGCAGTCCAAGGACAGATATCCAAGAGACCCAGTACTTC | CASSPRTDIQETQYF
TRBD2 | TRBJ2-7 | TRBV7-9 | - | TGTGCCAGCAGCCTCACCCCCTCTATTGGGGGGGTTCTGTCCTACGAGCAGTACTTC | CASSLTPSIGGVLSYEQYF
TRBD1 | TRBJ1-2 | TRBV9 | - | TGTGCCAGCTCGGAAGGCAGGGGGGCTAACTATGGCTACACCTTC | CASSEGRGANYGYTF
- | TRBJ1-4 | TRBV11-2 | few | TGTGCCAGCAGCTTACGGGGGCAGGGTAAAAAACTGTTTTTT | CASSLRGQGKKLFF
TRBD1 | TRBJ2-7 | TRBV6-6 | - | TGTGCCAGCAGACAGGGGACAGTCTCCTACGAGCAGTACTTC | CASRQGTVSYEQYF
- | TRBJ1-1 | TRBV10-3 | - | TGTGCCATCAGTGAGTTGGGGCGAATAGGGACTGAAGCTTTCTTT | CAISELGRIGTEAFF
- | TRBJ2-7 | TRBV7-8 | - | TGTGCCAGCAGCCAAGATGTCCGTCCGGCGCAGTACTTC | CASSQDVRPAQYF
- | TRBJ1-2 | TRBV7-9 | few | TGTGCCAGCAGCTTAGAGGCCCACGGTGGCTACACCTTC | CASSLEAHGGYTF
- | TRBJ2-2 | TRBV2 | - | TGTGCCAGCAAGTGGGGAGCTGTCACCGGGGAGCTGTTTTTT | CASKWGAVTGELFF
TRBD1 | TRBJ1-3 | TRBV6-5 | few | TGTGCCAGCAGTGACTCGGGACAGGGACCTTCTGGAAACACCATATATTTT | CASSDSGQGPSGNTIYF
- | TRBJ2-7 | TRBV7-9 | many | TGTGCCAGCAGCTTAGCGCTCAGAACCTACGAGCAGTACTTC | CASSLALRTYEQYF
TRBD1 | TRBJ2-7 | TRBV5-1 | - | TGCGCCAGCAGCTTGGCTGCGACAGGGGAGTTC | CASSLAATGEF
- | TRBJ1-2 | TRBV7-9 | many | TGTGCCAGCAGGGGGCAAAAGGACTATGGCTACACCTTC | CASRGQKDYGYTF
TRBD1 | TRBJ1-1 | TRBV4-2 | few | TGTGCCAGCAGCCTTGTGCCGACAGGGATGAACACTGAAGCTTTCTTT | CASSLVPTGMNTEAFF
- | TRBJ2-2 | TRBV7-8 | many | TGTGCCAGCATCGGCCTACAGAACACCGGGGAGCTGTTTTTT | CASIGLQNTGELFF
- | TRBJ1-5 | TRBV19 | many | TGTGCCAGTAGTGGCAGCTTTCGGGGCAATCAGCCCCAGCATTTT | CASSGSFRGNQPQHF
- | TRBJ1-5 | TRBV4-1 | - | TGCGCCAGCAGCCAAGTTGGGGCAGATCAGCCCCAGCATTTT | CASSQVGADQPQHF
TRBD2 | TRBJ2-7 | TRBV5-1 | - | TGCGCCAGCAGCCTCGGACCTAGCGGGAGGCTCTACGAGCAGTACTTC | CASSLGPSGRLYEQYF
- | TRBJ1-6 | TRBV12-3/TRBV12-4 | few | TGTGCCAGCTGGTCTCGGAGGGGTAATTCACCCCTCCACTTT | CASWSRRGNSPLHF
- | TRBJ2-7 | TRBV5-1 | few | TGCGCCAGCAGCTTGGCATCAGGGGGGCCCTACGAGCAGTACTTC | CASSLASGGPYEQYF
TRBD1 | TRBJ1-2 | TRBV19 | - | TGTGCCAGTACCCTGACAGGGCCGGGTAACTATGGCTACACCTTC | CASTLTGPGNYGYTF